This is a list of T cell receptor beta chains from one sample in a study of radiation and T cells in renal cell carcinoma. Sequencing was performed with immunoSEQ multiplex PCR; in TCRdb, only in-frame clones are kept and a portion is missing. The sample lists around 180,000 clones; approximately 90% were seen once. The sequenced sample was blood, obtained from a patient whose treatment included radiotherapy and nephrectomy. Source of these receptors: a woman aged 45-65 years with renal cell carcinoma. The CDR3 runs from the conserved cysteine through the conserved F or W. A D gene is named only where the DNA matches it firmly. The size entry is marked missing in some rows and otherwise reads once, few, many or a size class.

J: TRBJ1-3
V: TRBV7-2
D: .
size: .
DNA: TGTGCCAGCGTAAGAGACCTGAGCTCTGGAAACACCATATATTTT
CDR3: CASVRDLSSGNTIYF

J: TRBJ1-2
V: TRBV5-1
D: .
size: .
DNA: TGCGCCAGCAGCCCGGGGACGGCTAGCTACACCTTC
CDR3: CASSPGTASYTF

J: TRBJ2-1
V: TRBV7-6
D: TRBD2
size: .
DNA: TGTGCCAGCAGCCAACTGGCGGGGGTCTACAATGAGCAGTTCTTC
CDR3: CASSQLAGVYNEQFF

J: TRBJ2-7
V: TRBV7-8
D: TRBD2
size: .
DNA: TGTGCCAGCAGCTTAAGGAGCGGGGGGGCTCCTGGCTACGAGCAGTACTTC
CDR3: CASSLRSGGAPGYEQYF

J: TRBJ1-3
V: TRBV19
D: TRBD1
size: .
DNA: TGTGCCAGTAAACCGACAGGGGCGAGAAGAAACACCATATATTTT
CDR3: CASKPTGARRNTIYF

J: TRBJ2-2
V: TRBV18
D: .
size: .
DNA: TGTGCCAGCTCGCCACAGGGAGGCACCGGGGAGCTGTTTTTT
CDR3: CASSPQGGTGELFF

J: TRBJ1-5
V: TRBV6-1
D: .
size: .
DNA: TGTGCCAGCAGTGAAGGGGCGGGCAATCAGCCCCAGCATTTT
CDR3: CASSEGAGNQPQHF

J: TRBJ1-1
V: TRBV7-9
D: .
size: once
DNA: TGTGCCAGCAGCTTGGTATCAGACCTTTTGAACACTGAAGCTTTCTTT
CDR3: CASSLVSDLLNTEAFF

J: TRBJ1-2
V: TRBV7-9
D: TRBD1
size: .
DNA: TGTGCCAGCAGCTTAGAGTGGGCAGGGGGCACCTATGGCTACACCTTC
CDR3: CASSLEWAGGTYGYTF

J: TRBJ1-2
V: TRBV6-1
D: .
size: medium-sized
DNA: TGTGCCAGCAGTCGAGGGGGCTACACCTTC
CDR3: CASSRGGYTF

J: TRBJ1-4
V: TRBV9
D: TRBD1
size: .
DNA: TGTGCCAGCAGCCCGCGAACAGGGGGCACTAATGAAAAACTGTTTTTT
CDR3: CASSPRTGGTNEKLFF

J: TRBJ1-5
V: TRBV5-8
D: .
size: .
DNA: TGTGCCAGCAGCTTGAGGGGGGGCTCGGCGCAACAGCCCCAGCATTTT
CDR3: CASSLRGGSAQQPQHF

J: TRBJ1-5
V: TRBV5-1
D: .
size: once
DNA: TGCGCCAGCAGCCCTGCGACCAATCAGCCCCAGCATTTT
CDR3: CASSPATNQPQHF

J: TRBJ1-2
V: TRBV14
D: .
size: .
DNA: TGTGCCAGCAGCCCCCGGGTTCTCGGCCCAGATGGCTACACCTTC
CDR3: CASSPRVLGPDGYTF

J: TRBJ2-2
V: TRBV19
D: .
size: .
DNA: TGTGCCAGTAGAGCCCAGGGGTACACCGGGGAGCTGTTTTTT
CDR3: CASRAQGYTGELFF

J: TRBJ1-5
V: TRBV5-6
D: TRBD1
size: .
DNA: TGTGCCAGCAGCTCCATGGACAGGACCAATCAGCCCCAGCATTTT
CDR3: CASSSMDRTNQPQHF

J: TRBJ1-5
V: TRBV15
D: .
size: .
DNA: TGTGCCACCAGCAGGCACCAGGGTCAGCCCCAGCATTTT
CDR3: CATSRHQGQPQHF

J: TRBJ1-6
V: TRBV6-5
D: .
size: .
DNA: TGTGCCAGCAGTTACGGGGATGGTAATTCACCCCTCCACTTT
CDR3: CASSYGDGNSPLHF

J: TRBJ1-4
V: TRBV25-1
D: .
size: .
DNA: TGTGCCAGCAGTGAAGGAGGAGACACAACTAATGAAAAACTGTTTTTT
CDR3: CASSEGGDTTNEKLFF

J: TRBJ2-7
V: TRBV6-1
D: TRBD1
size: .
DNA: TGTGCCAGCACTGAAACTGGACAGGTGAACTACGAGCAGTACTTC
CDR3: CASTETGQVNYEQYF

J: TRBJ1-2
V: TRBV20-1
D: .
size: .
DNA: TGCAGTGCTCCGATCTATGGCTACACCTTC
CDR3: CSAPIYGYTF

J: TRBJ2-3
V: TRBV7-2
D: .
size: .
DNA: TGTGCCAGCAGGAGCCGTTCAAGGGTGAGCACAGATACGCAGTATTTT
CDR3: CASRSRSRVSTDTQYF

J: TRBJ2-5
V: TRBV5-4
D: .
size: .
DNA: TGTGCCAGCAGCTTGGAAGGCGGTCGAGGGGAGACCCAGTACTTC
CDR3: CASSLEGGRGETQYF

J: TRBJ2-3
V: TRBV11-2
D: TRBD1
size: .
DNA: TGTGCCAGCAGCTTCGCCGGGACAGGGGGCGGGCGGGCAGATACGCAGTATTTT
CDR3: CASSFAGTGGGRADTQYF

J: TRBJ1-5
V: TRBV2
D: .
size: .
DNA: TGTGCCAGCAGTGCTCAGGGCAGGGTTCAGCCCCAGCATTTT
CDR3: CASSAQGRVQPQHF

J: TRBJ2-7
V: TRBV7-2
D: TRBD2
size: .
DNA: TGTGCCAGCAGCTTAAGACTAGCTGACGAGCAGTACTTC
CDR3: CASSLRLADEQYF